The 15 T cell receptor beta chains presented below share a single source sample, sequenced in a study of PD-1 blockade in classical Hodgkin lymphoma. Libraries were prepared by immunoSEQ multiplex PCR; TCRdb keeps only in-frame clonotypes and omits some of them. The profile shows approximately 35,000 clones, approximately 94% of them singletons. Time point noted: newly diagnosed, previously untreated cHL patient sample. Input material: peripheral blood mononuclear cells (PBMCs). Receptors originate from a human donor with classical Hodgkin lymphoma.

V usage is TRBV9 and J usage is TRBJ2-3; D gene ambiguous. The germline V and J ends were trimmed by 0 bases and 6 bases, with 5 bases remaining between them. Germline-derived CDR1 and CDR2 are SGDLS and YYNGEE. The CDR3 spans 12 residues. In DNA, the CDR3 is TGTGCCAGCAGCGTAGCTGAGGATACGCAGTATTTT. This gives the protein CASSVAEDTQYF.

This chain connects TRBV5-6 to TRBJ2-2; 7 bases agree with TRBD1. The ends lost 2 bases at V and 6 bases at J; junction bases unmatched: 1. The CDR3 is 13 residues long. Looked up from germline, CDR1 is SGHDT and CDR2 is YYEEEE. The CDR3, as DNA: TGTGCCAGCAGCTTCACAGGGGCCGGGGAGCTGTTTTTT. This encodes CASSFTGAGELFF.

The chain has TRBV7-7 and TRBJ2-5; unclear D gene. This CDR3 contains 11 residues. The V end was cut by 8 bases, the J end by 5 bases, with 9 bases between. The V gene's germline CDR1 is SSHAT and CDR2 FNYEAQ (reference sequence). CDR3 region: CASGARETQYF. As DNA, the CDR3 is TGTGCCAGCGGAGCGAGGGAGACCCAGTACTTC.

The chain joins TRBV5-6 to TRBJ2-2; D may be TRBD1 (6 bases). The length of the CDR3 is 15 residues. V was clipped by 7 bases and J by 2 bases, with 15 bases between them. Germline CDR1 SGHDT, CDR2 YYEEEE. CDR3: CASCQGLFNTGELFF. In nucleotides, the CDR3 is TGTGCCAGCTGCCAGGGGCTTTTTAACACCGGGGAGCTGTTTTTT.

This chain joins TRBV6-4 and TRBJ2-2; no definite D call. The CDR3 has 14 residues. V lost 6 bases and J lost 3, with 11 bases in between. The germline V gene encodes CDR1 MRHNA and CDR2 SNTAGT. CDR3 region: CASRTGYDTGELFF. The CDR3 bases are TGTGCCAGCAGAACCGGGTACGACACCGGGGAGCTGTTTTTT.

The rearrangement links TRBV5-1 to TRBJ1-1; D remains unclear. Germline V lookup: CDR1 SGHRS, CDR2 YFSETQ. Trimming stripped 3 bases from V and 8 bases from J, with 20 bases between. The CDR3 has 15 amino acids. CDR3 DNA sequence: TGCGCCAGCAGCTCAGGCTCTCTGTGGGCGAGGGAAGCTTTCTTT. As protein: CASSSGSLWAREAFF.

The sample holds a few counts of this clone. This chain links TRBV28 with TRBJ1-1, with D possibly TRBD1 on 5 matching bases. V was trimmed by 6 bases and J by 5 bases, leaving 16 bases between them. The V gene's germline CDR1 is MDHEN and CDR2 SYDVKM. The CDR3 length is 14 residues. The CDR3 loop reads CASSPGWKETEAFF. The CDR3, as DNA: TGTGCCAGCAGCCCAGGGTGGAAGGAAACTGAAGCTTTCTTT.

This sequence joins TRBV7-2 and TRBJ2-3; 7 nucleotides line up with TRBD1. The CDR3 is 13 amino acids. Germline V CDR1 and CDR2: SGHTA, FQGNSA. The junction had 7 bases not matched to a gene; V was cut back by 7 bases and J by 6 bases. CDR3 in amino acids: CASTRLTGDTQYF. CDR3 in DNA: TGTGCCAGCACCCGTTTGACAGGGGATACGCAGTATTTT.

J is TRBJ2-3 and V is TRBV30; D remains unclear. Between the trimmed V and J ends, which lost 0 bases and 8 bases, there was a span of 15 bases. The CDR3 loop spans 14 amino acids. Germline V gene data show CDR1 as GTSNPN and CDR2 as SVGIG (reference sequence). CDR3 bases: TGTGCCTGGAGTGTAGGTGGGGTGGTAGGTACGCAGTATTTT. This translates into CAWSVGGVVGTQYF.

CDR3 coding DNA: TGTGCCAGCAGCTTAGACAGACATAATGGCTACACCTTC. It specifies CASSLDRHNGYTF. V usage is TRBV7-2 and J usage is TRBJ1-2; D gene ambiguous. Trimming pared 1 base from V and 6 bases from J, leaving 9 bases between. The CDR3 is made up of 13 amino acids. The germline V gene encodes CDR1 SGHTA and CDR2 FQGNSA.

The rearrangement links TRBV5-6 to TRBJ2-3; the D is unclear. Looked up from germline, CDR1 is SGHDT and CDR2 is YYEEEE. Trimming stripped 1 base from V and 0 bases from J, with 9 bases between. This CDR3 has 15 amino acids. The CDR3 loop reads CASSLRASSTDTQYF. DNA of the CDR3: TGTGCCAGCAGCTTGAGGGCTTCTAGCACAGATACGCAGTATTTT. The complete variable domain, with remaining parts taken from reference TRBV5-6 and TRBJ2-3, reads DAGVTQSPTHLIKTRGQQVTLRCSPKSGHDTVSWYQQALGQGPQFIFQYYEEEERQRGNFPDRFSGHQFPNYSSELNVNALLLGDSALYLCASSLRASSTDTQYFGPGTRLTVL.

The chain links TRBV6-1 to TRBJ1-2, with 9 bases fitting TRBD1. The CDR3 sequence is 16 residues long. Per the germline V gene, CDR1 is MNHNS and CDR2 is SASEGT. Losses at the gene ends were 3 bases for V and 1 base for J; bases not matched to a gene: 6. CDR3 region: CASSDWDREVNYGYTF. The DNA of the CDR3 is TGTGCCAGCAGTGACTGGGACAGGGAAGTTAACTATGGCTACACCTTC.

This CDR3 is CASSLGQRAGELFF. The CDR3 DNA sequence: TGTGCCAGCAGCTTGGGGCAGCGGGCCGGGGAGCTGTTTTTT. The chain combines TRBV7-9 with TRBJ2-2; perhaps TRBD2 as D (6 bases). The CDR3 has 14 residues. With 3 bases removed from V and 6 bases from J, the gap between germline ends came to 11 bases. From germline, CDR1 is SEHNR and CDR2 FQNEAQ (reference sequence).

V and J are TRBV27 and TRBJ2-6; tentatively, D is TRBD1 or TRBD2 (7 bases each). From germline, CDR1 is MNHEY and CDR2 SMNVEV (reference sequence). The CDR3 spans 18 residues. Deletions cut 3 bases from V and 4 bases from J, with 19 bases between. CDR3 region: CASSFSRQGGAGANVLTF. DNA of the CDR3: TGTGCCAGCAGTTTTTCGCGACAGGGAGGGGCGGGGGCCAACGTCCTGACTTTC.

This rearrangement joins TRBV2 to TRBJ2-3; a possible D gene is TRBD1 (5 bases). The CDR3 spans 13 residues. Germline CDR1 is SNHLY and CDR2 is FYNNEI. With 8 bases removed from V and 1 base from J, the gap between germline ends came to 10 bases. The CDR3 region is CASLSRGTDTQYF. CDR3 nucleotides: TGTGCCAGCTTGAGCAGGGGCACAGATACGCAGTATTTT.